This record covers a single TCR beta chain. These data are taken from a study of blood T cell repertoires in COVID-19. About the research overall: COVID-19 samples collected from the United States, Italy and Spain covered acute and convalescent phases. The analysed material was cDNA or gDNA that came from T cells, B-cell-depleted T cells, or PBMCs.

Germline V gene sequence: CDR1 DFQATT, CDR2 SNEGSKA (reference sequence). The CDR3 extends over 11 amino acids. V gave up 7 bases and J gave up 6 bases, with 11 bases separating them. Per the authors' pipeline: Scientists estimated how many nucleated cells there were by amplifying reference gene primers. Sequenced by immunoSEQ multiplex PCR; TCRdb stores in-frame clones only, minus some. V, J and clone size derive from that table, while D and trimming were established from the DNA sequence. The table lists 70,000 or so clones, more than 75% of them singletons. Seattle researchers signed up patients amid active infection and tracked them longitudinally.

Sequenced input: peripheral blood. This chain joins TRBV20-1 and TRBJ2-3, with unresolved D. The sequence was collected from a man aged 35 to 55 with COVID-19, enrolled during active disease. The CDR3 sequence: CSGRGGDTQYF. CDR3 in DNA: TGCAGTGGGAGAGGTGGGGATACGCAGTATTTT.